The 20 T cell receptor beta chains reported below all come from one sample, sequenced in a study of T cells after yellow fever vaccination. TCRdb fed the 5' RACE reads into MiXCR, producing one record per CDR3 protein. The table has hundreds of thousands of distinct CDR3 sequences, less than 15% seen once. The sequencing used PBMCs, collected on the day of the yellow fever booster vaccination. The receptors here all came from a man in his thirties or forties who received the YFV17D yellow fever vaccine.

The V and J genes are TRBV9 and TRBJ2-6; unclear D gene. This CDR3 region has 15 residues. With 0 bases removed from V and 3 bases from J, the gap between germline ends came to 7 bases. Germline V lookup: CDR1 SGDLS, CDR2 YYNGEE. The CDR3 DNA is TGTGCCAGCAGCGTAGAGTCCCGTGGGGCCAACGTCCTGACTTTC. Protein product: CASSVESRGANVLTF.

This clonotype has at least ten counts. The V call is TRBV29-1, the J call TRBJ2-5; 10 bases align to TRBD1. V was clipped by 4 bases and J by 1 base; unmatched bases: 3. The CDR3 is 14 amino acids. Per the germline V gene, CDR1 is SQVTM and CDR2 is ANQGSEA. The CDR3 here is CSVVRQGAQETQYF. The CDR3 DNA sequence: TGCAGCGTTGTAAGACAGGGGGCCCAAGAGACCCAGTACTTC.

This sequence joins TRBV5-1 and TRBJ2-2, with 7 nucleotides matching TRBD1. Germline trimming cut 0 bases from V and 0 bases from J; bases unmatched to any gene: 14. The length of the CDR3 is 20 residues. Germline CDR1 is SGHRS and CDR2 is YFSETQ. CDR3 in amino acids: CASSLAPPLGQATNTGELFF. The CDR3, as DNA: TGCGCCAGCAGCTTGGCCCCCCCCCTCGGACAGGCTACGAACACCGGGGAGCTGTTTTTT.

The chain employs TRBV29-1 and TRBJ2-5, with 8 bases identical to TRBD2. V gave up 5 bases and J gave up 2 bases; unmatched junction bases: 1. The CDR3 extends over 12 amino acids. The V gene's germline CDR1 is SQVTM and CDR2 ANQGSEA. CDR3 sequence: CSVPGGQETQYF. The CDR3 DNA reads TGCAGCGTTCCGGGAGGGCAAGAGACCCAGTACTTC. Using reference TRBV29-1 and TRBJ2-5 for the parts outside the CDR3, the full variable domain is SAVISQKPSRDICQRGTSLTIQCQVDSQVTMMFWYRQQPGQSLTLIATANQGSEATYESGFVIDKFPISRPNLTFSTLTVSNMSPEDSSIYLCSVPGGQETQYFGPGTRLLVL.

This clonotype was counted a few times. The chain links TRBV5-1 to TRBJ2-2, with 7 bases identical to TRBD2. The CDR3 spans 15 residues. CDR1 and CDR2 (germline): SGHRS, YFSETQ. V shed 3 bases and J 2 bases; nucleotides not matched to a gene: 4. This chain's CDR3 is CASSSGTINTGELFF. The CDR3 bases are TGCGCCAGCAGCTCGGGGACTATAAACACCGGGGAGCTGTTTTTT.

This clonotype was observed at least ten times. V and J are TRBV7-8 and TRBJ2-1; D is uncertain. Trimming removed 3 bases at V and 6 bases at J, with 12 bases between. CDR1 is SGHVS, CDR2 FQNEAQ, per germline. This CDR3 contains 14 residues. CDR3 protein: CASSLWQQGNEQFF. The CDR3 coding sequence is TGTGCCAGCAGCTTGTGGCAGCAAGGCAATGAGCAGTTCTTC. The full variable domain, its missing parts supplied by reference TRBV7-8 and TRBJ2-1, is GAGVSQSPRYKVAKRGQDVALRCDPISGHVSLFWYQQALGQGPEFLTYFQNEAQLDKSGLPSDRFFAERPEGSVSTLKIQRTQQEDSAVYLCASSLWQQGNEQFFGPGTRLTVL.

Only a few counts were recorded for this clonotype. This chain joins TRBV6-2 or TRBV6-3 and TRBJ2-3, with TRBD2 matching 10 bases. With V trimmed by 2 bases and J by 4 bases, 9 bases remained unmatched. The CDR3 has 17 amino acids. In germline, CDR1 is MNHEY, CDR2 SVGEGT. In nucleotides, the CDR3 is TGTGCCAGCAGTTACGACGCAGCGGGAGGGCCCCCAGATACGCAGTATTTT. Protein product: CASSYDAAGGPPDTQYF.

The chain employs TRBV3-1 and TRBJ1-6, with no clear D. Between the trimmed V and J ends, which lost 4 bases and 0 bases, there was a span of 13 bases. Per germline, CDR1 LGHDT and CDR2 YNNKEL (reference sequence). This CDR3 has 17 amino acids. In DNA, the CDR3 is TGTGCCAGCAGCCCAAGACCACAGAGCTCCTATAATTCACCCCTCCACTTT. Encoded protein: CASSPRPQSSYNSPLHF.

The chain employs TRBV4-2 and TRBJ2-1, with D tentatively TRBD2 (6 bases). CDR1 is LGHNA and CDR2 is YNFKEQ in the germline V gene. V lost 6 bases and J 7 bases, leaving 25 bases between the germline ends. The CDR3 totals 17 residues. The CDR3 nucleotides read TGTGCCAGCAGACATTTTGACGATTTGCGGGACCATAATGAGCAGTTCTTC. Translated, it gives CASRHFDDLRDHNEQFF.

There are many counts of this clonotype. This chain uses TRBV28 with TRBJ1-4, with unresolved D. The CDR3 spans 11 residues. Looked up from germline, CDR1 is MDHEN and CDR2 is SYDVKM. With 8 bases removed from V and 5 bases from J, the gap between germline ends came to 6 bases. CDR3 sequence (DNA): TGTGCCAGCGAGAGGAATGAAAAACTGTTTTTT. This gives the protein CASERNEKLFF.

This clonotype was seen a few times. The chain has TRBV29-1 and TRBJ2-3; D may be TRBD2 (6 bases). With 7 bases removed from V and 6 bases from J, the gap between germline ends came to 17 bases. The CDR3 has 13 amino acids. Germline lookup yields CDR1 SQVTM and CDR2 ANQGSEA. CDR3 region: CSAQGLPKDTQYF. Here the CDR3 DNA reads TGCAGCGCCCAGGGACTGCCCAAGGATACGCAGTATTTT.

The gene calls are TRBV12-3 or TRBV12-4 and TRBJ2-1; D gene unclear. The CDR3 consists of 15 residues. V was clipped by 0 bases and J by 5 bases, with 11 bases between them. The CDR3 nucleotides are TGTGCCAGCAGTTTAGCGGCCTTTGGGGACAATGAGCAGTTCTTC. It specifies CASSLAAFGDNEQFF.

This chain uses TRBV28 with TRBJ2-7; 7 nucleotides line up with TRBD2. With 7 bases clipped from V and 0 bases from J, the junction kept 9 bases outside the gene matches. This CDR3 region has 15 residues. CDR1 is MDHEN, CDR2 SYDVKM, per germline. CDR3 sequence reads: CASISGGVNSYEQYF. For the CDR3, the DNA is TGTGCCAGCATCTCGGGAGGAGTCAACTCCTACGAGCAGTACTTC. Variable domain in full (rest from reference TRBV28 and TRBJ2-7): DVKVTQSSRYLVKRTGEKVFLECVQDMDHENMFWYRQDPGLGLRLIYFSYDVKMKEKGDIPEGYSVSREKKERFSLILESASTNQTSMYLCASISGGVNSYEQYFGPGTRLTVT.

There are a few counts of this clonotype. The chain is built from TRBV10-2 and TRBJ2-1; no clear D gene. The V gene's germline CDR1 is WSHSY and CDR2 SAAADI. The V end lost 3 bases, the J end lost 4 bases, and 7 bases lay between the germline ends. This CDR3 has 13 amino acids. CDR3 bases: TGCGCCAGCAGTGATGCCGGGTACAATGAGCAGTTCTTC. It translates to CASSDAGYNEQFF.

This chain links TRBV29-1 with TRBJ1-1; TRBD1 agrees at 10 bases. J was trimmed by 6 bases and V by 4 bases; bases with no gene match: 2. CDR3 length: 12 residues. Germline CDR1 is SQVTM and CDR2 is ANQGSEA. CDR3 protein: CSVAGTGAEAFF. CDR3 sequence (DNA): TGCAGCGTTGCCGGGACAGGGGCTGAAGCTTTCTTT.

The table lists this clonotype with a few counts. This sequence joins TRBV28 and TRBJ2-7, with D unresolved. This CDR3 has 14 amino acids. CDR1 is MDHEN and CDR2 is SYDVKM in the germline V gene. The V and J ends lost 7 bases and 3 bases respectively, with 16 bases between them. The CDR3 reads CASKDIETHYEQYF. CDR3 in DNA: TGTGCCAGCAAAGACATTGAGACCCACTACGAGCAGTACTTC.

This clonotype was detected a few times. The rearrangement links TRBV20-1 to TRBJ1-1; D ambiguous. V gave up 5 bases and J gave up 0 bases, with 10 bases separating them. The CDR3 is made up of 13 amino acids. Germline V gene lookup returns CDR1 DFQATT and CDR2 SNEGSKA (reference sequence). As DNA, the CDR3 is TGCAGTGCTTTTCTCGACATGAACACTGAAGCTTTCTTT. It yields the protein CSAFLDMNTEAFF.

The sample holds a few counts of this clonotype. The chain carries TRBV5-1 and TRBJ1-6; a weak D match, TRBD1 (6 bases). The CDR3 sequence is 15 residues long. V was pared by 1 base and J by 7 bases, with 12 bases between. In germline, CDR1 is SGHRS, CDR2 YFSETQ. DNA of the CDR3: TGCGCCAGCAGCTTGTCACAGGGAGGCAATTCACCCCTCCACTTT. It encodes CASSLSQGGNSPLHF.

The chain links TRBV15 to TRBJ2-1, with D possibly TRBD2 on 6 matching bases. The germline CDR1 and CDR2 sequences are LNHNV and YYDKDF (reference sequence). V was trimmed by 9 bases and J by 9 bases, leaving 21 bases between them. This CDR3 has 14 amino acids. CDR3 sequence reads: CATAYGSGAAEQFF. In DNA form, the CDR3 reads TGTGCCACGGCTTACGGTAGCGGAGCTGCTGAGCAGTTCTTC. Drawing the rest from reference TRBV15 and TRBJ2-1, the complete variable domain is DAMVIQNPRYQVTQFGKPVTLSCSQTLNHNVMYWYQQKSSQAPKLLFHYYDKDFNNEADTPDNFQSRRPNTSFCFLDIRSPGLGDTAMYLCATAYGSGAAEQFFGPGTRLTVL.

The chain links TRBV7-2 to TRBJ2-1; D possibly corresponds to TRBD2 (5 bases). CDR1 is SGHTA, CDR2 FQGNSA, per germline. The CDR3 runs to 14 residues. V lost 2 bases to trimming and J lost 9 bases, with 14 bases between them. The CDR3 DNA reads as TGTGCCAGCAGCTTAATTGGGAGTTACGGTGAGCAGTTCTTC. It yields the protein CASSLIGSYGEQFF.